The rows below give T cell receptor beta chains drawn from one sample of a study of T cell changes during pregnancy in multiple sclerosis. Sequencing was performed with immunoSEQ multiplex PCR; in TCRdb, only in-frame clones are kept and a portion is missing. This table has roughly 120,000 clones, approximately 93% appearing once. Specimen: peripheral blood, collected before pregnancy. The receptors come from a female donor with multiple sclerosis, enrolled in a pregnancy study. CDR3s include the opening cysteine and the closing phenylalanine or tryptophan. Fields, in order: CDR3 protein, CDR3 DNA, clone size, V gene, J gene, D gene. D genes are given only for firm matches. Part of the rows lack a size; the others show once, few, many or a class for expanded clones.

CASSPDGEMNTEAFF	TGTGCCAGCTCACCAGACGGGGAGATGAACACTGAAGCTTTCTTT	.	TRBV18	TRBJ1-1	.
CASSTTSGRWETQYF	TGTGCCAGCAGCACGACTAGCGGGAGGTGGGAGACCCAGTACTTC	.	TRBV7-2	TRBJ2-5	TRBD2
CASSTSTGVTGANVLTF	TGCGCCAGCAGCACCTCAACCGGGGTCACTGGGGCCAACGTCCTGACTTTC	.	TRBV5-1	TRBJ2-6	.
CASSNPTGRNYGYTF	TGTGCCAGCAGCAACCCGACAGGGAGGAACTATGGCTACACCTTC	.	TRBV7-9	TRBJ1-2	TRBD1
CATSLGVGTEAFF	TGTGCCACCAGCCTTGGAGTGGGCACTGAAGCTTTCTTT	.	TRBV15	TRBJ1-1	.
CASSTLSGVMNTEAFF	TGTGCCAGTAGTACTCTTTCCGGGGTTATGAACACTGAAGCTTTCTTT	.	TRBV19	TRBJ1-1	.
CASRLSGSSTDTQYF	TGTGCCAGCAGACTAAGCGGGTCTAGCACAGATACGCAGTATTTT	.	TRBV6-1	TRBJ2-3	.
CASSSLGTGGEFSNQPQHF	TGTGCCAGTAGTTCCCTCGGGACAGGGGGCGAGTTTAGCAATCAGCCCCAGCATTTT	.	TRBV19	TRBJ1-5	TRBD1
CASSVQGVSDEQYF	TGTGCCAGCAGTGTACAGGGGGTCTCCGACGAGCAGTACTTC	.	TRBV2	TRBJ2-7	TRBD1
CASSPDRRGAFF	TGTGCCAGCAGCCCAGACCGGCGGGGGGCTTTCTTT	once	TRBV28	TRBJ1-1	.
CSVDPPFRTGLRGYTF	TGCAGCGTTGACCCACCGTTTCGGACAGGCCTTCGTGGCTACACCTTC	.	TRBV29-1	TRBJ1-2	TRBD1
CASSYSWGGGQPQHF	TGTGCCAGCAGTTACTCTTGGGGGGGCGGACAGCCCCAGCATTTT	.	TRBV6-5	TRBJ1-5	.
CASSLGTSGSTDTQYF	TGTGCCAGCAGCCTCGGGACTAGCGGGAGCACAGATACGCAGTATTTT	.	TRBV4-2	TRBJ2-3	TRBD2
CAWSAGQGADEQFF	TGTGCCTGGAGTGCGGGACAGGGGGCCGATGAGCAGTTCTTC	.	TRBV30	TRBJ2-1	TRBD1
CASSPIGRRDNEQFF	TGTGCCAGCAGCCCCATAGGGAGGAGGGACAATGAGCAGTTCTTC	once	TRBV27	TRBJ2-1	.
CASSPTSGSSYEQYF	TGTGCCAGCAGCCCGACTAGCGGGAGCTCCTACGAGCAGTACTTC	.	TRBV6-5	TRBJ2-7	TRBD2
CASSYGLAGHNEQFF	TGTGCCAGCAGCTACGGACTAGCGGGACATAATGAGCAGTTCTTC	.	TRBV7-2	TRBJ2-1	TRBD2
CASSPSQGYNEQFF	TGTGCCAGTAGTCCTAGCCAGGGGTACAATGAGCAGTTCTTC	.	TRBV19	TRBJ2-1	.
CASSFLQAYGYTF	TGTGCCAGCAGCTTCCTACAGGCCTATGGCTACACCTTC	once	TRBV7-9	TRBJ1-2	.
CAWSARQSGIGNYGYTF	TGTGCCTGGAGTGCCCGACAGAGTGGTATTGGCAACTATGGCTACACCTTC	.	TRBV30	TRBJ1-2	.
CASSGQGASGNTIYF	TGTGCCAGCAGCGGACAGGGGGCCTCTGGAAACACCATATATTTT	once	TRBV5-5	TRBJ1-3	TRBD1
CASSPGGGTEAFF	TGTGCCAGCAGCCCGGGGGGCGGCACTGAAGCTTTCTTT	.	TRBV11-2	TRBJ1-1	.
CASSQESGYGYTF	TGTGCCAGCAGCCAAGAATCAGGCTATGGCTACACCTTC	once	TRBV14	TRBJ1-2	.
CAIKSLSGGVGEQFF	TGTGCCATCAAGTCCTTGAGCGGGGGGGTTGGTGAGCAGTTCTTC	.	TRBV2	TRBJ2-1	TRBD2
CASSYGEDTEAFF	TGTGCCAGCAGCTACGGGGAGGACACTGAAGCTTTCTTT	.	TRBV7-8	TRBJ1-1	.
CASSLQASDYGYTF	TGTGCCAGCAGTCTACAGGCGTCCGACTATGGCTACACCTTC	.	TRBV6-5	TRBJ1-2	.
CASSVGTSYNEQFF	TGTGCCAGCAGCGTTGGGACTAGCTACAATGAGCAGTTCTTC	.	TRBV9	TRBJ2-1	TRBD2
CATSLRQEVETQYF	TGTGCCACCAGCCTGCGACAGGAGGTGGAGACCCAGTACTTC	.	TRBV15	TRBJ2-5	.
CASSEQGPDSPLHF	TGTGCCAGCAGTGAGCAGGGCCCAGATTCACCCCTCCACTTT	.	TRBV2	TRBJ1-6	.
CASKEGLETQYF	TGCGCCAGCAAAGAGGGATTAGAGACCCAGTACTTC	.	TRBV5-1	TRBJ2-5	.
CASSPSGPYEQYF	TGTGCCAGCAGCCCAAGCGGTCCCTACGAGCAGTACTTC	.	TRBV7-9	TRBJ2-7	.
CAWSIKGHWNTEAFF	TGTGCCTGGAGTATTAAGGGGCATTGGAACACTGAAGCTTTCTTT	.	TRBV30	TRBJ1-1	.
CASSQEGWSWSSYNEQFF	TGTGCCAGCAGCCAAGAAGGTTGGTCGTGGAGCTCCTACAATGAGCAGTTCTTC	.	TRBV14	TRBJ2-1	.
CASRGGTTDYGYTF	TGTGCCAGCAGGGGCGGGACGACCGACTATGGCTACACCTTC	.	TRBV6-5	TRBJ1-2	.
CASSYSEDEGSPLHF	TGTGCCAGCAGTTATAGTGAGGATGAAGGTTCACCCCTCCACTTT	once	TRBV6-5	TRBJ1-6	.
CAFGSRGADTQYF	TGTGCCTTCGGAAGCAGGGGGGCAGATACGCAGTATTTT	.	TRBV30	TRBJ2-3	.
CASSAIDRIDTEAFF	TGTGCCAGCTCTGCCATAGACAGAATAGACACTGAAGCTTTCTTT	.	TRBV25-1	TRBJ1-1	.
CASSSSGQGKNIQYF	TGTGCCAGCAGTTCGTCGGGACAGGGGAAAAACATTCAGTACTTC	.	TRBV28	TRBJ2-4	TRBD1
CASSPRGKNTEAFF	TGTGCCAGTAGCCCCAGGGGGAAGAACACTGAAGCTTTCTTT	.	TRBV19	TRBJ1-1	TRBD1
CASSHGLVYNEQFF	TGTGCCAGCAGTCACGGACTTGTCTACAATGAGCAGTTCTTC	.	TRBV5-8	TRBJ2-1	.
CAIREGQTDGYTF	TGTGCCATCAGAGAGGGACAGACTGATGGCTACACCTTC	.	TRBV10-3	TRBJ1-2	TRBD1
CASSMDRNQPQHF	TGTGCCAGTAGTATGGACAGGAATCAGCCCCAGCATTTT	.	TRBV19	TRBJ1-5	TRBD1
CASSLQGNTEAFF	TGTGCCAGCAGCTTACAGGGGAACACTGAAGCTTTCTTT	.	TRBV5-6	TRBJ1-1	.
CASSPPGAYEQYF	TGTGCCAGTAGTCCCCCCGGAGCCTACGAGCAGTACTTC	.	TRBV19	TRBJ2-7	.
CSVGGDRDQPQHF	TGCAGCGTTGGGGGAGACAGGGACCAGCCCCAGCATTTT	.	TRBV29-1	TRBJ1-5	TRBD1
CASSAQGFKNNEQFF	TGCGCCAGCAGCGCCCAGGGCTTTAAGAACAATGAGCAGTTCTTC	.	TRBV5-1	TRBJ2-1	.
CASSRTSGEQFF	TGTGCCAGCTCGCGGACTAGTGGGGAGCAGTTCTTC	.	TRBV6-5	TRBJ2-1	TRBD2
CATGEYSGRARTGELFF	TGTGCCACCGGAGAATATAGCGGGAGGGCCCGGACCGGGGAGCTGTTTTTT	.	TRBV27	TRBJ2-2	TRBD2
CASSLQGWGETQYF	TGTGCCAGCAGTTTACAGGGGTGGGGGGAGACCCAGTACTTC	.	TRBV28	TRBJ2-5	.
CASTPRGSGGYTF	TGTGCCAGCACCCCAAGGGGTTCAGGTGGCTACACCTTC	.	TRBV11-2	TRBJ1-2	.
CASSPRGGIRAEAFF	TGTGCCAGCAGTCCCCGGGGGGGTATCAGGGCTGAAGCTTTCTTT	.	TRBV28	TRBJ1-1	.
CAISEPFKGPTNSPLHF	TGTGCCATCAGTGAGCCTTTCAAGGGGCCTACTAATTCACCCCTCCACTTT	.	TRBV10-3	TRBJ1-6	.
CASSPRDSSYNEQFF	TGTGCCAGCAGCCCCCGGGACAGCTCCTACAATGAGCAGTTCTTC	.	TRBV6-4	TRBJ2-1	TRBD1
CASSFGLAGGEQYF	TGTGCCAGCAGCTTCGGACTAGCGGGGGGCGAGCAGTACTTC	.	TRBV7-6	TRBJ2-7	TRBD2
CASKDSPYEQYF	TGTGCCAGCAAGGACAGTCCCTACGAGCAGTACTTC	.	TRBV6-1	TRBJ2-7	.
CASSLVGARSGNTIYF	TGTGCCAGCAGCTTAGTTGGGGCACGCTCTGGAAACACCATATATTTT	.	TRBV7-8	TRBJ1-3	.
CASSLWRPGQGVPGNTIYF	TGTGCCAGCAGTTTATGGAGACCCGGGCAGGGGGTGCCGGGAAACACCATATATTTT	.	TRBV27	TRBJ1-3	TRBD1
CASRPRLGGLNTEAFF	TGTGCCAGTCGCCCGCGTTTGGGGGGTTTGAACACTGAAGCTTTCTTT	once	TRBV19	TRBJ1-1	.